The 25 T cell receptor beta chains given below trace back to one sample, sequenced in a study of breast tumors, draining lymph nodes, adjacent tissues. TCRdb itself ran the multiplex PCR reads through MiXCR, one entry per CDR3 protein. This sample has around 70,000 distinct CDR3 sequences, with approximately 47% found just once. Sequencing was performed on breast tumor tissue. The receptors were gathered from a female donor with breast cancer. Some clones in this sample may be carry-over from other donors' samples.

In this sample, this clonotype turned up a few times. A much larger clone lies one base from this, so it may be a read error. J is TRBJ2-5 and V is TRBV5-4, with D perhaps TRBD1 (6 bases). CDR1 is SGHNT and CDR2 is YYREEE in the germline V gene (reference sequence). The CDR3 has 14 amino acids. Here the CDR3 reads CDSSAQGMVETQYF. The CDR3 bases are TGTGACAGCAGCGCTCAGGGGATGGTAGAGACCCAGTACTTC.

The chain uses TRBV5-4 and TRBJ2-3; no reliable D call. Germline V gives CDR1 SGHNT, CDR2 YYREEE (reference sequence). The ends were cut back, 0 bases at V and 11 bases at J, with 10 bases in the middle. The CDR3 totals 12 residues. The CDR3 is CASSLGYSEQYF. The CDR3 DNA is TGTGCCAGCAGCTTGGGGTACAGTGAGCAGTATTTT.

In this sample, this clonotype turned up many times. A read error may explain this, as a much larger clone is one base away. Since no conserved phenylalanine or tryptophan closes the CDR3, a read error is the likely cause. The V and J genes are TRBV9 and TRBJ2-1; D perhaps matches TRBD2 (5 bases). V was shortened by 4 bases and J by 4 bases, with 9 bases between the two germline ends. CDR3 length equals 13 residues. Germline values: CDR1 SGDLS, CDR2 YYNGEE. In nucleotides, the CDR3 is TGTGCCAGCAGCCGGGATGCTTACAATGAGCAGTTCTCC. Its translation is CASSRDAYNEQFS.

For this clonotype: One end of the junction fails to match germline, which may point to a read error. V and J are TRBV7-2 and TRBJ1-3; D remains unclear. Germline V gene sequence: CDR1 SGHTA, CDR2 FQGNSA. The length of the CDR3 is 16 residues. In nucleotides, the CDR3 is TGTGCCAGCAGCTTAGAAGCAGCATACTCTGGAAACACCATACATTTT. This encodes CASSLEAAYSGNTIHF.

This clonotype was observed once. It is unclear where the CDR3 begins or ends on the DNA, so no DNA is shown, and the CDR3 is as TCRdb lists it. The rearrangement links TRBV19 to TRBJ1-5. The germline V gene encodes CDR1 LNHDA and CDR2 SQIVND (reference sequence). The CDR3 is 22 amino acids long, termini counted. CDR3 loop: CASSTPPGTTIVTQYFGQPQHF.

A note on this clonotype: No DNA is shown, since the ends of the CDR3 on it are uncertain; the CDR3 is the one TCRdb lists. The gene calls are TRBV20-1 and TRBJ1-4; no DNA check was done on the table's D call, TRBD1. Per the germline V gene, CDR1 is DFQATT and CDR2 is SNEGSKA (reference sequence). The CDR3 region is 20 residues in length, termini included. This CDR3 reads CSARSQTNQPQHFGDEKLFF.

This chain uses TRBV5-1 with TRBJ1-1; D uncertain. Trimming stripped 4 bases from V and 8 bases from J, with 12 bases between. The CDR3 contains 12 residues. Per the germline V gene, CDR1 is SGHRS and CDR2 is YFSETQ. DNA for the CDR3: TGCGCCAGCAGCCTCGGACCGGGGGAAGCTTTCTTT. Translation gives CASSLGPGEAFF. The full variable domain, with the rest looked up from reference TRBV5-1 and TRBJ1-1, is KAGVTQTPRYLIKTRGQQVTLSCSPISGHRSVSWYQQTPGQGLQFLFEYFSETQRNKGNFPGRFSGRQFSNSRSEMNVSTLELGDSALYLCASSLGPGEAFFGQGTRLTVV.

This clonotype was picked up many times. The genes are TRBV9 and TRBJ2-1; 9 bases fit TRBD2. V shed 3 bases and J 8 bases; nucleotides not matched to a gene: 9. The CDR3 length is 15 residues. Germline V gives CDR1 SGDLS, CDR2 YYNGEE. CDR3 nucleotide sequence: TGTGCCAGCAGCGAGCAGCCGGGACTAGCAGATGAGCAGTTCTTC. It codes for CASSEQPGLADEQFF. Complete variable domain (other parts from reference TRBV9 and TRBJ2-1): DSGVTQTPKHLITATGQRVTLRCSPRSGDLSVYWYQQSLDQGLQFLIQYYNGEERAKGNILERFSAQQFPDLHSELNLSSLELGDSALYFCASSEQPGLADEQFFGPGTRLTVL.

About this clonotype: One end of the junction fails to match germline, which may point to a read error. V and J are TRBV11-1 and TRBJ2-1, with a weak D call TRBD2 (5 bases). Looked up from germline, CDR1 is SGHAT and CDR2 is FQDESV (reference sequence). The CDR3 is made up of 13 amino acids. CDR3 loop: CAGSARAANEQFF. The CDR3 region has the DNA TGCGCCGGCAGCGCAAGAGCGGCGAATGAGCAGTTCTTC.

The chain has TRBV9 and TRBJ2-3, with 8 bases lining up with TRBD2. CDR1 and CDR2 (germline): SGDLS, YYNGEE. The CDR3 contains 15 residues. The junction had 6 bases not matched to a gene; V was cut back by 3 bases and J by 3 bases. As DNA, the CDR3 is TGTGCCAGCAGCGAGTCCACGGGGGGGACAGATACGCAGTATTTT. Its protein product is CASSESTGGTDTQYF.

This chain links TRBV12-3 or TRBV12-4 with TRBJ2-5, with TRBD1 matching over 7 bases. V trimming: 7 bases; J trimming: 5 bases; junction bases outside the gene matches: 16. The CDR3 length is 16 residues. The CDR3 here is CASILTGVRCGETQYF. CDR3 coding DNA: TGTGCCAGCATCCTAACAGGGGTTCGATGTGGGGAGACCCAGTACTTC.

This clonotype was seen a few times. This may arise from a read error, as a much more abundant clone is one base away. V is TRBV20-1 and J is TRBJ2-1; possible D gene TRBD2, 6 bases. The CDR3 extends over 14 amino acids. The germline V gene encodes CDR1 DFQATT and CDR2 SNEGSKA (reference sequence). V gave up 6 bases and J gave up 9 bases, with 21 bases separating them. The CDR3, as DNA: TGCAGTGCGAAACGGGGTAGCGGAAACACTGAGCAGTTCTTC. It is translated as CSAKRGSGNTEQFF.

CDR3 in DNA: TGTGCCAGCAGTCTCTCCGGACGGTGGATCACTGAAGCTTTCTTT. Translated, it gives CASSLSGRWITEAFF. This rearrangement joins TRBV6-5 to TRBJ1-1; D uncertain. This CDR3 region has 15 residues. Germline lookup yields CDR1 MNHEY and CDR2 SVGAGI. Trimming removed 5 bases from V and 4 bases from J, with 17 bases in between.

This chain uses TRBV9 with TRBJ1-4, with D hard to call. Germline loops: CDR1 SGDLS, CDR2 YYNGEE. This CDR3 has 15 residues. V was clipped by 0 bases and J by 9 bases, with 15 bases between them. CDR3 bases: TGTGCCAGCAGCGTAGGCGCCAAGGGAGGTAAAAAACTGTTTTTT. Residues: CASSVGAKGGKKLFF.

There are many counts of this clonotype. The chain is built from TRBV3-1 and TRBJ2-7; D possibly corresponds to TRBD1 (6 bases). The CDR3 has 12 residues. Per the germline V gene, CDR1 is LGHDT and CDR2 is YNNKEL (reference sequence). Trimming removed 5 bases from V and 7 bases from J, with 12 bases in between. The CDR3 here is CASSAPGVEQYF. CDR3 sequence (DNA): TGTGCCAGCAGCGCCCCAGGGGTTGAGCAGTACTTC.

This clonotype was counted ten times or more. The rearrangement links TRBV5-1 to TRBJ2-7, with TRBD1 matching over 10 bases. Germline CDR1 and CDR2: SGHRS and YFSETQ. The CDR3 is made up of 14 amino acids. With 1 base clipped from V and 7 bases from J, the junction kept 5 bases outside the gene matches. CDR3 amino acids: CASSLRQGAGEQYF. The CDR3 bases are TGCGCCAGCAGCTTGCGACAGGGGGCCGGGGAGCAGTACTTC.

In this sample, this clonotype turned up many times. The chain employs TRBV7-9 and TRBJ2-1; 10 bases fit TRBD2. This CDR3 has 16 amino acids. V gave up 5 bases and J gave up 4 bases; unmatched junction bases: 8. CDR1 is SEHNR and CDR2 is FQNEAQ in the germline V gene (reference sequence). The CDR3 DNA is TGTGCCAGCAGCCCGAGGACTAGCGGATATTACAATGAGCAGTTCTTC. Translating it yields CASSPRTSGYYNEQFF.

Concerning this clonotype: At one end the junction does not follow the germline gene, possibly because of a read error. V gene TRBV12-3 or TRBV12-4 combines with J gene TRBJ2-1, with D perhaps TRBD2 (6 bases). The CDR3 is 15 amino acids. The CDR3 coding sequence is TGTGCCAGCAGTTTAGCTAGGAGGGGCTTCAGGGAGCAGCTCTTC. Protein sequence: CASSLARRGFREQLF.

The gene calls are TRBV5-1 and TRBJ1-2, with TRBD1 identical over 10 bases. Trimming took 2 bases from V and 2 from J; bases not matched to a gene: 9. CDR3 length: 17 amino acids. Germline CDR1 reads SGHRS; CDR2 reads YFSETQ. CDR3 in amino acids: CASSFGGQGYCNYGYTF. The CDR3 DNA reads as TGCGCCAGCAGCTTTGGGGGACAGGGGTATTGCAACTATGGCTACACCTTC.

V is TRBV2 and J is TRBJ2-5; 12 nucleotides agree with TRBD2. The V gene end was trimmed by 6 bases and the J gene end by 5 bases; junction bases not matched to a gene: 19. The CDR3 covers 19 residues. CDR1 is SNHLY and CDR2 is FYNNEI in the germline V gene. In nucleotides, the CDR3 is TGTGCCAGCAGCCGATTTGGACGGGTGACTAGCGGGGGTGGGGAGACCCAGTACTTC. Amino acid sequence: CASSRFGRVTSGGGETQYF.

Concerning this clonotype: A much larger clone differs by one base, so this may be a read error. This chain connects TRBV6-5 to TRBJ1-2; D gene ambiguous. The CDR3 length is 13 residues. V shed 6 bases and J shed 8 bases, with 16 bases lying between them. Germline lookup yields CDR1 MNHEY and CDR2 SVGAGI. Here the CDR3 reads CASSLPWPEGYTF. DNA for the CDR3: TGTGCCAGCAGCCTCCCCTGGCCCGAGGGCTACACCTTC.

In this sample, this clonotype turned up a few times. A much larger clone lies a single base off, so this may be a read error. This chain joins TRBV20-1 and TRBJ1-2, with D possibly being TRBD1 (5 bases). V was shortened by 5 bases and J by 4 bases, with 20 bases between the two germline ends. Per the germline V gene, CDR1 is DFQATT and CDR2 is SNEGSKA (reference sequence). The CDR3 loop spans 15 amino acids. Here the CDR3 reads CSAYNGDRITYGYTF. The CDR3 DNA follows: TGCAGTGCTTATAACGGGGACCGGATTACCTATGGCTACACCTTC.

This clonotype was recorded at least ten times. The chain couples TRBV27 to TRBJ2-7; D gene uncertain. The CDR3 runs 16 residues. Germline assignment: CDR1 MNHEY and CDR2 SMNVEV (reference sequence). Trimming cost V 3 bases and J 6 bases, with 21 bases left between them. The CDR3 DNA follows: TGTGCCAGCAGTTTGACGTCTGGGGTGGATTGGGCCGAGCAGTACTTC. Amino acids: CASSLTSGVDWAEQYF.

The rearrangement uses TRBV20-1 and TRBJ1-3, with unresolved D. The CDR3 has 15 residues. CDR1 is DFQATT and CDR2 is SNEGSKA in the germline V gene (reference sequence). V was clipped by 7 bases and J by 0 bases, with 16 bases between them. In DNA form, the CDR3 reads TGCAGTGGCCCTGGGAGGCTGTGCTCTGGAAACACCATATATTTT. Translating gives CSGPGRLCSGNTIYF.

This clonotype was seen many times. This chain links TRBV25-1 with TRBJ2-1; unclear D gene. The length of the CDR3 is 16 residues. V lost 4 bases and J lost 7, with 20 bases in between. Germline V CDR1 and CDR2: MGHDK, SYGVNS. The CDR3 reads CASSARLAPLVNEQFF. Here the CDR3 DNA reads TGTGCCAGCAGTGCTAGGTTAGCCCCTCTTGTTAATGAGCAGTTCTTC. The variable domain in full, completed from reference TRBV25-1 and TRBJ2-1, reads EADIYQTPRYLVIGTGKKITLECSQTMGHDKMYWYQQDPGMELHLIHYSYGVNSTEKGDLSSESTVSRIRTEHFPLTLESARPSHTSQYLCASSARLAPLVNEQFFGPGTRLTVL.